This record looks at one T cell receptor (beta chain) sequence and its context. Its cognate antigen is unknown. The data are from a study of cytomegalovirus exposure and HLA in healthy donors. Study results and limitations: Across donors, most TCRs were seen rarely, yet some public ones were widespread.

Per germline, CDR1 SGHRS and CDR2 YFSETQ. This CDR3 is built from 15 residues. V gave up 2 bases and J gave up 1 base, with 11 bases separating them. Separate from the approximately 670-subject first cohort, the approximately 130-subject validation cohort was the one that the donors belonged to. Some clones are missing from TCRdb's copy, which holds only in-frame ones; the method was immunoSEQ multiplex PCR. The sample records roughly 120,000 clones, over 90% being singletons. This sequence was found in a woman under 30 in good health and CMV-seronegative. The gene calls are TRBV5-1 and TRBJ2-3; weak D call: TRBD1 (5 bases). Material for sequencing was PBMCs. This CDR3 is CASSLSRAGTDTQYF. CDR3 nucleotides: TGCGCCAGCAGCTTAAGCAGGGCGGGCACAGATACGCAGTATTTT.